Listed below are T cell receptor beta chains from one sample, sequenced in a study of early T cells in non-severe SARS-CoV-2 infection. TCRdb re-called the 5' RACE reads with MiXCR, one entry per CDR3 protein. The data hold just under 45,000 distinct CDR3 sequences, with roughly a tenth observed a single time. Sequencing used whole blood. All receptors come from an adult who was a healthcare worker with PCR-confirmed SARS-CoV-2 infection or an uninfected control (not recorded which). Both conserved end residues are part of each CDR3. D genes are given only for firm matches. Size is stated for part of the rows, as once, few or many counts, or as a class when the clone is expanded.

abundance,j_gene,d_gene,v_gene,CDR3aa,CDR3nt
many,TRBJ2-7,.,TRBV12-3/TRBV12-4,CASSLALRGSYEQYF,TGTGCCAGCAGTTTAGCGCTGCGGGGTTCCTACGAGCAGTACTTC
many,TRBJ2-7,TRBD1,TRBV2,CASSRGTGWYEQYF,TGTGCCAGCAGTCGCGGGACAGGGTGGTACGAGCAGTACTTC
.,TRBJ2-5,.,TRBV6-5,CASSYSTAWGPGGTQYF,TGTGCCAGCAGTTACTCGACTGCCTGGGGGCCTGGGGGGACCCAGTACTTC
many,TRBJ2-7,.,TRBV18,CASSWEAEQYF,TGTGCCAGCTCCTGGGAAGCCGAGCAGTACTTC
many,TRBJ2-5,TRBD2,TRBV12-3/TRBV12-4,CASRLGTSGQETQYF,TGTGCCAGCAGGCTCGGGACTAGCGGACAAGAGACCCAGTACTTC
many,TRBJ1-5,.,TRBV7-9,CASSLGSVRNQPQHF,TGTGCCAGCAGCTTAGGGAGCGTGCGCAATCAGCCCCAGCATTTT
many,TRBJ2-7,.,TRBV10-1,CASSLGPTFYEQYF,TGCGCCAGCAGTTTGGGACCTACATTCTACGAGCAGTACTTC
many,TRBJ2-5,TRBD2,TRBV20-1,CSARDSGLAGVETQYF,TGCAGTGCTAGAGATTCGGGACTAGCGGGGGTAGAGACCCAGTACTTC
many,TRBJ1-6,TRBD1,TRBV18,CASTRQGVAFTPLHF,TGTGCCAGCACCCGACAGGGGGTAGCGTTTACACCCCTCCACTTT
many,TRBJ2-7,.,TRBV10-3,CAIRNGGQANSYEQYF,TGTGCCATCAGGAACGGTGGGCAGGCCAACTCCTACGAGCAGTACTTC
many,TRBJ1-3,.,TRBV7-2,CASRLLENPGNTIYF,TGTGCCAGCAGACTCCTAGAAAATCCTGGAAACACCATATATTTT
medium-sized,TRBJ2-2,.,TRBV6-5,CASSYGVNRFTGELFF,TGTGCCAGCAGTTACGGTGTTAACAGGTTCACCGGGGAGCTGTTTTTT
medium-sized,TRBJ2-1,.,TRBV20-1,CSAPDGTSSYNEQFF,TGCAGTGCCCCGGACGGAACAAGCTCCTACAATGAGCAGTTCTTC
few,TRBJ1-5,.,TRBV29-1,CSVQTASNQPQHF,TGCAGCGTTCAGACGGCTAGCAATCAGCCCCAGCATTTT
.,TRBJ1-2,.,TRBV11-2,CASSFNIYGYTF,TGTGCCAGCAGCTTTAACATCTATGGCTACACCTTC
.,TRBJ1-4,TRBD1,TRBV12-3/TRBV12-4,CASSPQGAGEKLFF,TGTGCCAGCAGTCCTCAGGGGGCCGGGGAAAAACTGTTTTTT
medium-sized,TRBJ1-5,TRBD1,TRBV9,CASSAGGTDNQPQHF,TGTGCCAGCAGCGCGGGGGGGACAGACAATCAGCCCCAGCATTTT
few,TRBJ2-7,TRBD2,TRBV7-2,CASSLREGAKYF,TGTGCCAGCAGCCTCCGGGAGGGAGCTAAGTACTTC
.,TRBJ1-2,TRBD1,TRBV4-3,CASSPMGTGRYGYTF,TGCGCCAGCAGCCCCATGGGGACAGGGAGGTATGGCTACACCTTC
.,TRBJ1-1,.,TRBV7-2,CASSLGSGGTEAFF,TGTGCCAGCAGCTTAGGGAGCGGGGGCACTGAAGCTTTCTTT
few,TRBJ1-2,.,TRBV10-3,CAISDTSTTLGGGYTF,TGTGCCATCAGTGATACGTCGACGACATTGGGCGGTGGCTACACCTTC
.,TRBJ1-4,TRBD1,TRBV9,CASSAGQGIAEKLFF,TGTGCCAGCAGCGCAGGACAGGGCATCGCTGAAAAACTGTTTTTT